The 18 T cell receptor beta chains below all came from one sample that was sequenced in a study of blood T cell repertoires in COVID-19. Assay used: immunoSEQ multiplex PCR; TCRdb lists only in-frame clones, some missing. The sample shows around 160,000 clones, approximately 95% of them seen only once. Sequenced material: peripheral blood. The receptors stem from a woman aged 60-75 years with COVID-19, enrolled during active disease.

The V call is TRBV6-6, the J call TRBJ2-2; 9 bases align to TRBD1. Germline V gene sequence: CDR1 MNHNY, CDR2 SVGAGI (reference sequence). CDR3 length equals 17 residues. V lost 5 bases and J lost 6; bases outside the gene matches: 13. As DNA, the CDR3 is TGTGCCAGCAGTCGAAGTAGGACAGGGGATGTATCCGGGGAGCTGTTTTTT. Translation: CASSRSRTGDVSGELFF.

This chain connects TRBV4-3 to TRBJ1-2, with TRBD1 matching 7 bases. The germline V gene has CDR1 LGHNA and CDR2 YSLEER. This CDR3 comprises 16 residues. Trimming removed 2 bases from V and 8 bases from J; junction bases left unmatched: 14. The CDR3 DNA sequence: TGCGCCAGCAGCCAACAAACAGGGGCCTATCCTTGGGGCTACACCTTC. Its translation: CASSQQTGAYPWGYTF.

CDR3 DNA: TGTGCCAGCGCGGGGAACAATCAGCCCCAGCATTTT. The encoded protein is CASAGNNQPQHF. The V call is TRBV27, the J call TRBJ1-5; D remains unclear. The germline V gene has CDR1 MNHEY and CDR2 SMNVEV (reference sequence). CDR3 length: 12 amino acids. The V end lost 8 bases, the J end lost 3 bases, and 8 bases lay between the germline ends.

The CDR3 spells CASTNRGQNTGELFF. The CDR3 DNA sequence: TGTGCCAGTACCAACAGGGGGCAGAACACCGGGGAGCTGTTTTTT. The gene calls are TRBV19 and TRBJ2-2, with 9 bases fitting TRBD1. The CDR3 extends over 15 amino acids. V shed 7 bases, J shed 1 base, and the junction held 4 bases outside the gene matches. CDR1 and CDR2 from the germline V gene are LNHDA and SQIVND (reference sequence). Supplemented by reference TRBV19 and TRBJ2-2, the full variable domain reads DGGITQSPKYLFRKEGQNVTLSCEQNLNHDAMYWYRQDPGQGLRLIYYSQIVNDFQKGDIAEGYSVSREKKESFPLTVTSAQKNPTAFYLCASTNRGQNTGELFFGEGSRLTVL.

The V and J genes are TRBV12-3 or TRBV12-4 and TRBJ1-2, with D perhaps TRBD1 (6 bases). Trimming removed 6 bases from V and 3 bases from J, with 11 bases in between. CDR3 size: 13 residues. The CDR3 protein is CASSKDRYYGYTF. In DNA, the CDR3 is TGTGCCAGCAGCAAAGACAGGTACTATGGCTACACCTTC.

V usage is TRBV3-1 (or the pseudogene TRBV3-2) and J usage is TRBJ2-2; the D is unclear. The CDR3 consists of 13 residues. In germline, CDR1 is LGHDT, CDR2 YNNKEL (reference sequence). Trimming pared 4 bases from V and 3 bases from J, leaving 6 bases between. CDR3 sequence: CASSPVYTGELFF. The CDR3 bases are TGTGCCAGCAGCCCCGTCTACACCGGGGAGCTGTTTTTT.

CDR3 nucleotide sequence: TGCGCCAGCAGCCACCTTACTAGCGGGGGTAATGAGCAGTTCTTC. It yields the protein CASSHLTSGGNEQFF. The chain employs TRBV4-3 and TRBJ2-1; 11 nucleotides match TRBD2. V lost 3 bases, J lost 7 bases, and 5 bases stayed unmatched. Germline CDR1 reads LGHNA; CDR2 reads YSLEER. This CDR3 has 15 residues.

This chain links TRBV27 with TRBJ1-2; D gene uncertain. The V and J ends lost 5 bases and 4 bases respectively, with 17 bases between them. Germline CDR1 is MNHEY and CDR2 is SMNVEV (reference sequence). The CDR3 runs 15 residues. The CDR3 DNA follows: TGTGCCAGCAGTCTTGCGGGGAACCCTATCTATGGCTACACCTTC. It is translated as CASSLAGNPIYGYTF.

The chain combines TRBV4-1 with TRBJ2-7; 7 nucleotides align to TRBD1. From germline, CDR1 is MGHRA and CDR2 YSYEKL. The CDR3 covers 16 residues. V shed 0 bases, J shed 1 base, and the junction held 6 bases outside the gene matches. Written as DNA, the CDR3 is TGCGCCAGCAGCCAAGAGGTCTGGGACAGTTCCTACGAGCAGTACTTC. This encodes CASSQEVWDSSYEQYF.

The V gene is TRBV7-2, the J gene TRBJ1-2; 7 nucleotides line up with TRBD1. Germline lookup yields CDR1 SGHTA and CDR2 FQGNSA. The CDR3 consists of 15 residues. The ends lost 5 bases at V and 2 bases at J; junction bases unmatched: 8. The CDR3 coding sequence is TGTGCCAGCAGCGAACCGGGACAGCGAAACTATGGCTACACCTTC. It specifies CASSEPGQRNYGYTF.

The chain uses TRBV9 and TRBJ2-1, with 8 nucleotides matching TRBD1. The V and J ends lost 2 bases and 10 bases, in that order; junction bases with no gene match: 8. CDR3 size: 14 residues. CDR1 is SGDLS, CDR2 YYNGEE, per germline. The CDR3 DNA follows: TGTGCCAGCAGCGTCGACAGGGGAGCGAGGGAGCAGTTCTTC. This translates into CASSVDRGAREQFF.

The J gene is TRBJ1-1, the V gene TRBV5-1, with 7 bases matching TRBD1. The CDR3 covers 14 residues. Germline CDR1 reads SGHRS; CDR2 reads YFSETQ. With 1 base clipped from V and 4 bases from J, the junction kept 4 bases outside the gene matches. CDR3 bases: TGCGCCAGCAGCTTGAACAGGGGTGTCACTGAAGCTTTCTTT. It specifies CASSLNRGVTEAFF.

The chain joins TRBV27 to TRBJ2-3; 12 bases match TRBD2. This CDR3 has 15 amino acids. Germline trimming cut 5 bases from V and 4 bases from J; bases unmatched to any gene: 4. Per germline, CDR1 MNHEY and CDR2 SMNVEV (reference sequence). The CDR3, as DNA: TGTGCCAGCAGTCTAGGACTAGCGGGACCAGATACGCAGTATTTT. Translating it yields CASSLGLAGPDTQYF.

As DNA, the CDR3 is TGTGCCAGCAGTTTGGTGACAGGAAATTATGGCTACACCTTC. This codes for CASSLVTGNYGYTF. The chain carries TRBV6-5 and TRBJ1-2; weak D call: TRBD1 (6 bases). The CDR3 loop spans 14 amino acids. CDR1 is MNHEY, CDR2 SVGAGI, per germline. V was trimmed by 4 bases and J by 5 bases, leaving 14 bases between them.

The rearrangement joins TRBV6-6 to TRBJ1-1, with 9 positions matching TRBD1. The CDR3 is 13 residues long. Germline V lookup: CDR1 MNHNY, CDR2 SVGAGI (reference sequence). CDR3 bases: TGTGCAGGGAACAGGGGGCTCGACACTGAAGCTTTCTTT. This codes for CAGNRGLDTEAFF.

This sequence joins TRBV18 and TRBJ2-5, with D unresolved. The CDR3 is 14 amino acids. The germline V and J ends were trimmed by 2 bases and 9 bases, with 16 bases remaining between them. Germline V lookup: CDR1 KGHSH, CDR2 LQKENI. CDR3 in amino acids: CASSPLDFSWSQYF. The CDR3 coding sequence is TGTGCCAGCTCACCATTGGATTTTAGCTGGTCCCAGTACTTC.

This clone was detected only once. This sequence joins TRBV2 and TRBJ2-1; 8 bases align to TRBD1. V gave up 8 bases and J gave up 9 bases; unmatched junction bases: 9. There are 13 residues in the CDR3. CDR1 is SNHLY, CDR2 FYNNEI, per germline. The CDR3 coding sequence is TGTGCCAGCGGCCGGGACAGGCCTGGTGAGCAGTTCTTC. Protein product: CASGRDRPGEQFF.

The rearrangement joins TRBV5-1 to TRBJ2-7, with 10 positions matching TRBD2. This CDR3 is built from 14 residues. Germline lookup yields CDR1 SGHRS and CDR2 YFSETQ. V shed 4 bases and J 7 bases; nucleotides not matched to a gene: 8. The CDR3 here is CASSASGGAREQYF. CDR3 coding DNA: TGCGCCAGCAGCGCCAGCGGGGGGGCTCGGGAGCAGTACTTC.